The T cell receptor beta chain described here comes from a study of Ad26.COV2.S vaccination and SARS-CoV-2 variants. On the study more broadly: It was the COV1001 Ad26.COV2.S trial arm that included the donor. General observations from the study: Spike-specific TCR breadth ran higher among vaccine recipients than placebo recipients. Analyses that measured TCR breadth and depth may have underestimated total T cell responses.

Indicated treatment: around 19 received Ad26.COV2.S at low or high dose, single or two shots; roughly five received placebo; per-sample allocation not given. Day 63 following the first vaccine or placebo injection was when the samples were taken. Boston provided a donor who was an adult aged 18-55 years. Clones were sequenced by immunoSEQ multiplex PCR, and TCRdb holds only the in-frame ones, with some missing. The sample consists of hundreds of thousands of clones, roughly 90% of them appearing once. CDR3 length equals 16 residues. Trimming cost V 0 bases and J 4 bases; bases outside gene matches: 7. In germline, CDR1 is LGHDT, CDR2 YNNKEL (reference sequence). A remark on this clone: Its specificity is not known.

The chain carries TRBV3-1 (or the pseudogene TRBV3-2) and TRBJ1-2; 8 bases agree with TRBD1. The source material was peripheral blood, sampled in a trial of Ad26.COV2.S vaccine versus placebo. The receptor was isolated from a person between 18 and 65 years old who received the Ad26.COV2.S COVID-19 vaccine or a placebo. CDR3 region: CASSQDRQGAIYGYTF. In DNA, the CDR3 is TGTGCCAGCAGCCAAGATCGGCAGGGGGCCATCTATGGCTACACCTTC.